The rows below give T cell receptor beta chains drawn from one sample of a study of T-cell reconstitution after alpha-beta-depleted transplantation in children. TCRdb fed the PCR reads into MiXCR, producing one record per CDR3 protein. The sample yields around 380,000 distinct CDR3 sequences, roughly 10% seen once. The sample consisted of PBMCs from the stem cell graft donor, taken from the stem cell graft. Receptor source: a human donor who donated a stem cell graft to a child with acute myeloid leukemia. The CDR3 runs from the conserved cysteine through the conserved F or W. Each record gives: clone size, V gene, J gene, D gene, CDR3 protein, CDR3 DNA. A D gene is named only where the DNA matches it firmly. A clone size is listed for some rows: how often the clone was seen (once, few, many), or a class if it is expanded.

NA	TRBV27	TRBJ2-5	TRBD2	CASSWGGTSGTQETQYF	TGTGCCAGCAGTTGGGGCGGGACTAGCGGAACTCAAGAGACCCAGTACTTC
few	TRBV20-1	TRBJ2-7	NA	CSARDLSGGEQYF	TGCAGTGCTAGAGATTTAAGCGGAGGGGAGCAGTACTTC
few	TRBV11-2	TRBJ2-3	TRBD2	CASSQTGLAGVTDTQYF	TGTGCCAGCAGCCAAACCGGACTAGCGGGAGTAACAGATACGCAGTATTTT
few	TRBV5-1	TRBJ2-5	NA	CASSLGSGFQETQYF	TGCGCCAGCAGCTTGGGCTCAGGGTTTCAAGAGACCCAGTACTTC
NA	TRBV2	TRBJ2-3	NA	CASSEAGGGIDQDTQYF	TGTGCCAGCAGTGAAGCAGGGGGCGGGATCGATCAAGATACGCAGTATTTT
few	TRBV5-6	TRBJ2-1	NA	CASSLAGAVGVSYNEQFF	TGTGCCAGCAGCTTAGCAGGGGCAGTAGGGGTTTCCTACAATGAGCAGTTCTTC
NA	TRBV5-1	TRBJ2-5	TRBD2	CASSLGPGLAGVETQYF	TGCGCCAGCAGCTTGGGTCCGGGACTAGCGGGGGTTGAGACCCAGTACTTC
NA	TRBV7-3	TRBJ2-7	NA	CASSLISSGEQYF	TGTGCCAGCAGCTTAATTTCTAGTGGCGAGCAGTACTTC
NA	TRBV13	TRBJ2-1	TRBD1	CASSERWTGLPYNEQFF	TGTGCCAGCAGCGAACGTTGGACAGGGCTCCCCTACAATGAGCAGTTCTTC
few	TRBV25-1	TRBJ1-2	TRBD1	CASSEDRGSADGYTF	TGTGCCAGCAGTGAGGACAGGGGATCGGCGGATGGCTACACCTTC
many	TRBV5-1	TRBJ1-3	NA	CASSVQGLPSGNTIYF	TGCGCCAGCAGCGTCCAGGGGCTGCCCTCTGGAAACACCATATATTTT
few	TRBV7-2	TRBJ1-1	NA	CASSIFGNTEAFF	TGTGCCAGCAGCATATTTGGGAACACTGAAGCTTTCTTT
many	TRBV12-3/TRBV12-4	TRBJ1-6	NA	CASSLGTDNSPLHF	TGTGCCAGCAGTTTAGGGACAGACAATTCACCCCTCCACTTT
many	TRBV7-9	TRBJ1-4	NA	CASSFEGKLFF	TGTGCCAGCAGCTTCGAAGGAAAACTGTTTTTT
NA	TRBV6-1	TRBJ2-1	TRBD2	CASRPILGGSSYNEQFF	TGTGCCAGCAGGCCAATATTAGGCGGGAGCTCCTACAATGAGCAGTTCTTC
NA	TRBV11-2	TRBJ2-5	NA	CASSSEGETQETQYF	TGTGCCAGCAGCTCAGAGGGGGAGACCCAAGAGACCCAGTACTTC
NA	TRBV20-1	TRBJ2-7	NA	CSAADKKSYEQYF	TGCAGTGCCGCAGACAAGAAGTCCTACGAGCAGTACTTC
few	TRBV4-3	TRBJ2-1	NA	CASSQVLGNEQFF	TGCGCCAGCAGCCAAGTCTTGGGCAATGAGCAGTTCTTC
few	TRBV27	TRBJ2-1	NA	CASRPLWGYNEQFF	TGTGCCAGCAGACCTTTGTGGGGATACAATGAGCAGTTCTTC
NA	TRBV5-1	TRBJ2-1	TRBD2	CASSLGRLAGGGLPYPSYNEQFF	TGCGCCAGCAGCTTGGGCCGTCTAGCGGGAGGGGGTTTGCCCTACCCCTCGTACAATGAGCAGTTCTTC
few	TRBV6-1	TRBJ2-1	TRBD2	CASSSTWLAGGFNEQFF	TGTGCCAGCAGCTCCACGTGGCTAGCGGGAGGTTTCAATGAGCAGTTCTTC
few	TRBV20-1	TRBJ2-3	NA	CSALLATLGGTQYF	TGCAGTGCTCTACTAGCTACCCTCGGGGGTACGCAGTATTTT
many	TRBV11-2	TRBJ2-3	TRBD2	CASSFGLAGTSTDTQYF	TGTGCCAGCAGCTTCGGACTAGCGGGGACTAGCACAGATACGCAGTATTTT
few	TRBV5-6	TRBJ2-3	NA	CASSRIDSDTQYF	TGTGCCAGCAGCCGGATAGACTCAGATACGCAGTATTTT
NA	TRBV20-1	TRBJ2-2	TRBD2	CSAVPGLAGAGGELFF	TGCAGTGCTGTCCCGGGACTAGCGGGAGCGGGCGGGGAGCTGTTTTTT
NA	TRBV12-3/TRBV12-4	TRBJ2-4	NA	CASRKELSDTAKNIQYF	TGTGCCAGCAGGAAAGAGTTGTCTGATACGGCCAAAAACATTCAGTACTTC
NA	TRBV12-3/TRBV12-4	TRBJ2-1	TRBD1	CASTGTGDGYEQFF	TGTGCCAGCACCGGGACAGGGGACGGCTATGAGCAGTTCTTC
NA	TRBV20-1	TRBJ2-3	TRBD1	CSATPLDRLETQLDTQYF	TGCAGTGCCACTCCGCTGGACAGGTTGGAAACACAGTTAGATACGCAGTATTTT
NA	TRBV6-1	TRBJ2-7	TRBD2	CASTWTSGYEQYF	TGTGCCAGCACCTGGACTAGCGGCTACGAGCAGTACTTC
NA	TRBV20-1	TRBJ1-2	TRBD1	CSALAGASGGARDGYTF	TGCAGTGCACTAGCCGGAGCCTCAGGGGGCGCGCGAGATGGCTACACCTTC
many	TRBV5-1	TRBJ2-1	NA	CASSYQQGSGEQFF	TGCGCCAGCAGCTACCAACAGGGTTCGGGTGAGCAGTTCTTC
many	TRBV12-3/TRBV12-4	TRBJ2-2	NA	CASRTGTPNTGELFF	TGTGCCAGCAGAACCGGGACACCGAACACCGGGGAGCTGTTTTTT
few	TRBV6-1	TRBJ1-5	NA	CASSSVPGVSNQPQHF	TGTGCCAGCAGCTCGGTCCCCGGGGTTAGCAATCAGCCCCAGCATTTT
NA	TRBV27	TRBJ2-4	NA	CASSLGPGADIQYF	TGTGCCAGCAGTTTAGGGCCAGGAGCAGACATTCAGTACTTC
few	TRBV9	TRBJ1-1	NA	CASSVGEAGPLNTEAFF	TGTGCCAGCAGCGTAGGAGAGGCAGGTCCCCTTAACACTGAAGCTTTCTTT
NA	TRBV5-1	TRBJ1-1	NA	CASSFYPGANTEAFF	TGCGCCAGCAGCTTTTACCCTGGAGCGAACACTGAAGCTTTCTTT
NA	TRBV20-1	TRBJ1-6	NA	CSASEGDSPLHF	TGCAGTGCTAGTGAGGGCGATTCACCCCTCCACTTT
NA	TRBV7-2	TRBJ1-2	TRBD1	CASIAGQGMDGYTF	TGTGCCAGCATCGCGGGACAGGGGATGGATGGCTACACCTTC
NA	TRBV19	TRBJ2-1	TRBD2	CASTDPGTRRNEQFF	TGTGCCAGTACCGACCCCGGGACTAGACGCAATGAGCAGTTCTTC
NA	TRBV7-2	TRBJ2-1	NA	CASSTPGSYNEQFF	TGTGCCAGCAGTACCCCAGGGTCCTACAATGAGCAGTTCTTC
few	TRBV6-5	TRBJ2-7	TRBD2	CASSYGSWSGNYEQYF	TGTGCCAGCAGTTACGGTAGCTGGAGCGGGAACTACGAGCAGTACTTC
many	TRBV5-1	TRBJ2-2	NA	CASSRVNRADRAGELFF	TGCGCCAGCAGCAGGGTGAACAGGGCGGATCGAGCCGGGGAGCTGTTTTTT
NA	TRBV7-9	TRBJ1-1	NA	CASSHIEAFF	TGTGCCAGCAGCCACATTGAAGCTTTCTTT
NA	TRBV5-4	TRBJ2-5	NA	CASSSPTGMETQYF	TGTGCCAGCAGCTCACCTACAGGGATGGAGACCCAGTACTTC
NA	TRBV6-2/TRBV6-3	TRBJ2-1	NA	CASSYDTPGLLLDEQFF	TGTGCCAGCAGTTACGACACACCCGGACTCCTACTGGATGAGCAGTTCTTC
NA	TRBV5-5	TRBJ1-2	TRBD1	CASSPELGQGIYGYTF	TGTGCCAGCAGCCCCGAGCTGGGACAGGGGATTTATGGCTACACCTTC
few	TRBV7-2	TRBJ1-1	NA	CASSLSQMNTEAFF	TGTGCCAGCAGCTTATCGCAGATGAACACTGAAGCTTTCTTT
many	TRBV5-1	TRBJ2-7	TRBD2	CASSLGGGPTSYEQYF	TGCGCCAGCAGCTTGGGGGGAGGGCCCACATCCTACGAGCAGTACTTC
many	TRBV20-1	TRBJ2-1	TRBD1	CSARPDRGNYNEQFF	TGCAGTGCTAGACCCGACAGGGGGAATTACAATGAGCAGTTCTTC
few	TRBV20-1	TRBJ1-3	NA	CSAAPGVTGNTIYF	TGCAGTGCGGCCCCTGGGGTCACTGGAAACACCATATATTTT
NA	TRBV5-1	TRBJ2-3	NA	CASSSGLKKHADTQYF	TGCGCCAGCAGCTCGGGACTGAAAAAACACGCAGATACGCAGTATTTT
many	TRBV5-1	TRBJ2-2	NA	CASSYPMVPNTGELFF	TGCGCCAGCAGCTACCCGATGGTCCCGAACACCGGGGAGCTGTTTTTT
many	TRBV12-3/TRBV12-4	TRBJ2-3	TRBD2	CASSSTSGGSTDTQYF	TGTGCCAGCAGTTCTACTAGCGGGGGAAGCACAGATACGCAGTATTTT
many	TRBV5-1	TRBJ2-5	TRBD2	CASRMEAGAGETQYF	TGCGCCAGCAGGATGGAAGCGGGAGCGGGCGAGACCCAGTACTTC
few	TRBV4-2	TRBJ1-2	NA	CASSQVVTDLGYTF	TGTGCCAGCAGCCAAGTCGTAACTGACCTCGGCTACACCTTC
NA	TRBV7-9	TRBJ2-3	NA	CASSSPHSAADTQYF	TGTGCCAGCAGCTCCCCGCATTCGGCTGCGGATACGCAGTATTTT
many	TRBV7-8	TRBJ1-1	TRBD1	CASSLGTGDTEAFF	TGTGCCAGCAGCTTGGGGACAGGGGACACTGAAGCTTTCTTT
many	TRBV6-2/TRBV6-3	TRBJ2-7	NA	CASSPTTAVGQYF	TGTGCCAGCAGTCCAACGACGGCCGTGGGGCAGTACTTC
NA	TRBV11-2	TRBJ2-1	TRBD2	CASSLVLAGEGEQFF	TGTGCCAGCAGCTTAGTTCTAGCGGGAGAGGGTGAGCAGTTCTTC
NA	TRBV20-1	TRBJ2-5	TRBD1	CSAPRDRGRETQYF	TGCAGTGCCCCGCGAGACAGGGGGCGAGAGACCCAGTACTTC